This T cell receptor (beta chain) derives from a study of T cell responses to AZD1222 COVID-19 vaccine. Notes on the study in general: Vaccine-associated CD4 TCRs ranged over spike, dominating at 160-218 and 743-854.

Turning to this clone: What it binds is not known.

The V gene lost 6 bases and the J gene lost 1 base, with 16 bases spanning the gap. This CDR3 has 16 residues. Germline CDR1 is SGHVS and CDR2 is FQNEAQ. The data were produced by immunoSEQ multiplex PCR, yet TCRdb's version contains in-frame clones alone and is incomplete. The sample yields some 100,000 clones, around nine tenths seen once. The sequencing used peripheral blood, collected 28 days after the second AZD1222 dose. The sequence derives from an adult who received the AZD1222 COVID-19 vaccine. The rearrangement joins TRBV7-8 to TRBJ1-5, with no clear D. The DNA of the CDR3 is TGTGCCAGCAGTTATTTTATGGGCGGGAGCAATCAGCCCCAGCATTTT. Amino acid sequence: CASSYFMGGSNQPQHF.